This T cell receptor (beta chain) was sequenced in a study of CD8 T cells in Susac syndrome. Reverse transcription of roughly 0.5 to 1 ug RNA used random hexamers. The method of amplification for TCR beta CDR3 was immunoSEQ multiplex PCR, covering 54 Vbeta and 13 Jbeta. From the immunoSEQ multiplex PCR reads, TCRdb called clonotypes with MiXCR, one entry per CDR3 protein. The table includes about 400,000 distinct CDR3 sequences, about 85% detected once. This CDR3 is built from 15 residues. The germline V gene has CDR1 MNHNS and CDR2 SASEGT. With V trimmed by 7 bases and J by 2 bases, 10 bases remained unmatched. Sequencing targeted TCR beta in blood CD8+ and CD4+ T cells. Relapsing-remitting disease, either stable or active, was present in the multiple sclerosis controls, who were treatment-naive patients. The authors negatively isolated CD8+ and CD4+ T cells and FACS-enriched TEMRA cells.

This sequence joins TRBV6-1 and TRBJ1-1; 7 bases match TRBD1. The specimen was CD8+ T cells from PBMCs. The clonotype comes from a human donor with multiple sclerosis. CDR3 DNA sequence: TGTGCCAGCATCTTTACGCACAGGGGTAACACTGAAGCTTTCTTT. Its translation: CASIFTHRGNTEAFF.